Here is one T cell receptor (beta chain) with its context. Its antigen has not been determined. No much larger clone is present one base from it, and per-base qualities are unavailable. This specimen comes from a study of shared clonotypes between healthy human individuals (dated by TCRdb to 2020 to 2021). At the level of the whole study: The cohort included three men and a couple of women between 18 and 49 years of age. Per donor, leukapheresis produced somewhere between about 0.94 and 9 billion PBMCs. The study deeply sequenced blood TCR repertoires of about 5 healthy adults to estimate repertoire size and the extent of clonotype sharing between individuals. To increase sequencing depth and limit assay-specific biases, TCR repertoire library preparation and sequencing were carried out by different laboratories using diverse techniques. The investigation overall reported the following: Pairwise subsampling indicated that sequencing depth was expected to affect the degree of clonotype sharing among donors. Sampling was limited to blood, and TCR repertoires in tissue likely differ from TCR repertoires in blood. The genetic and exposure-history diversity represented was limited by the small number of donors.

Using the deep immunoSEQ assay, TCR CDR3 regions were amplified from genomic DNA by multiplex PCR. For each cell subset, the extracted genomic DNA was distributed evenly across all wells of several immunoSEQ 96-well plates, and each plate served as one replicate. For unsorted PBMC, about 0.3 ug genomic DNA, equal to tens of thousands of T cell genomes, was loaded into each replicate PCR. Ten immunoSEQ deep assay plates were used to sequence unsorted PBMC genomic DNA. Purified libraries were quantified with a Qubit 3.0 fluorometer, sized on a Bioanalyzer 2100, and re-quantified with the KAPA Library Quantification kit. Every immunoSEQ 96-well plate was sequenced on a dedicated single-read 150-cycle Illumina NextSeq 550 flow cell. On the study's bioinformatics: Because the immunoSEQ output held only junctional sequences and lacked quality scores, the filtering could not match the filtering applied to full-length reads. Sequences were annotated with PyIR, a Python wrapper for IgBLAST v1.9, using IMGT germline references to assign V/J genes and CDR3. Any read was removed if the V/J assignment was weak (E-value above 1e-6), the CDR3 was missing, or the read contained stop codons, out-of-frame junctions, or ambiguous translated residues. V3J clonotypes were defined as sequences sharing the same inferred V gene, J gene, and CDR3 amino acid sequence. To compute the percentage overlap between repertoires, the number of shared unique clonotypes was divided by the size of the smaller repertoire. Richness of each repertoire was evaluated using RTK rarefaction, the Chao1 estimator, and Recon v2.1 estimates of unobserved clonotypes. Held by TCRdb, this immuneACCESS table contains in-frame sequences only and omits some clones. Under half of the omission traces to an unresolved V gene where checked; the cause of the rest is unknown. V, J and clone size were drawn from that table, and D and trimming were deduced from the DNA. The sample table shows some 480,000 clones, and around 80% are seen once. Together, the top ten hold over 9.5% of the sample.

The donors were healthy, HIV-negative adults with no recently reported acute infections or vaccinations. Every donor was a Caucasian adult residing in Nashville, Tennessee, USA. For unsorted samples, tens of millions of PBMCs were counted, and genomic DNA was extracted using the QIAamp DNA Blood Mini kit. Blood was obtained by leukapheresis, after which PBMCs were separated by Ficoll-Histopaque density gradient centrifugation and cryopreserved in liquid nitrogen vapor phase. Trimming removed 5 bases from V and 9 bases from J, leaving 16 bases between the germline ends. According to the germline V gene (reference sequence), CDR1 reads SEHNR and CDR2 reads FQNEAQ. The CDR3 runs 14 amino acids, cysteine and phenylalanine included. Of all the DNA, just the CDR3 is kept, 42 bases in frame from base 1.

Recombination connected TRBV7-9 to TRBJ1-4; TRBD1 is possibly the D segment (5 matching bases). Sample: PBMCs. This receptor was taken from a woman aged 40 to 50 in good health. Some clones in this sample may be carry-over from other donors' samples. The CDR3 protein: CASSQDQGLKKLFF. The sequenced DNA is TGTGCCAGCAGCCAAGACCAGGGTCTTAAAAAACTGTTTTTT.